This entry lists 20 T cell receptor beta chains sequenced from one sample in a study of blood T cell repertoires in COVID-19. This table comes from immunoSEQ multiplex PCR, and its TCRdb copy is limited to in-frame clones, with some not included. Of 200,000 to 250,000 clones listed, 75% to 85% are singletons. Material for sequencing was peripheral blood. These receptors came from a woman between 65 and 79 years old with COVID-19, enrolled during active disease.

This chain connects TRBV29-1 to TRBJ2-1; D not resolved. The V end lost 4 bases, the J end lost 1 base, and 2 bases lay between the germline ends. The CDR3 extends over 11 amino acids. From germline, CDR1 is SQVTM and CDR2 ANQGSEA. As DNA, the CDR3 is TGCAGCGTTGCATCCTACAATGAGCAGTTCTTC. This translates into CSVASYNEQFF.

As concerns this clone: A read error may account for a junction end that differs from germline. CDR3: CASSSRSGGVTPF. The CDR3 DNA reads as TGTGCCAGCAGCTCCCGATCGGGAGGCGTTACTCCTTTT. The chain links TRBV7-9 to TRBJ1-1, with unresolved D. The CDR3 has 13 amino acids. The germline V gene encodes CDR1 SEHNR and CDR2 FQNEAQ (reference sequence).

There are a few counts of this clone. This chain joins TRBV18 and TRBJ2-7, with a weak D call TRBD2 (5 bases). This CDR3 comprises 12 residues. The V gene lost 2 bases and the J gene lost 6 bases, with 8 bases spanning the gap. Looked up from germline, CDR1 is KGHSH and CDR2 is LQKENI. CDR3 residues: CASSPEGPEQYF. CDR3 coding DNA: TGTGCCAGCTCACCAGAGGGTCCCGAGCAGTACTTC.

The CDR3 region is CASSLIMYNEQFF. The CDR3 nucleotides are TGTGCCAGCAGCTTAATTATGTACAATGAGCAGTTCTTC. This rearrangement joins TRBV11-2 to TRBJ2-1; D not resolved. V gave up 2 bases and J gave up 4 bases, with 6 bases separating them. CDR1 and CDR2 (germline): SGHAT, FQNNGV. The CDR3 is made up of 13 amino acids.

V usage is TRBV5-1 and J usage is TRBJ2-2; 7 bases are shared with TRBD2. The CDR3 has 16 amino acids. With V trimmed by 4 bases and J by 3 bases, 9 bases remained unmatched. The germline V gene has CDR1 SGHRS and CDR2 YFSETQ. The CDR3 DNA follows: TGCGCCAGCAGCCCCTCTCGGGGAGGGGACACCGGGGAGCTGTTTTTT. This encodes CASSPSRGGDTGELFF.

There are a few counts of this clone. This chain links TRBV9 with TRBJ1-4, with a possible D match to TRBD1 (6 bases). The CDR3 is made up of 17 amino acids. CDR1 SGDLS and CDR2 YYNGEE come from the germline V gene. Trimming stripped 0 bases from V and 2 bases from J, with 14 bases between. CDR3 in DNA: TGTGCCAGCAGCGTAGACCCCGGGGGGCGGACTAATGAAAAACTGTTTTTT. Translating gives CASSVDPGGRTNEKLFF.

The chain joins TRBV3-1 (or the pseudogene TRBV3-2) to TRBJ1-6, with D perhaps TRBD1 (6 bases). The V end was cut by 4 bases, the J end by 7 bases, with 17 bases between. CDR1 is LGHDT and CDR2 is YNNKEL in the germline V gene (reference sequence). The CDR3 sequence is 16 residues long. CDR3: CASSLGGAPENSPLHF. The CDR3 DNA sequence: TGTGCCAGCAGCCTAGGGGGGGCTCCAGAGAATTCACCCCTCCACTTT.

V usage is TRBV6-2 or TRBV6-3 and J usage is TRBJ2-3; the D is unclear. V lost 2 bases and J 4 bases, leaving 10 bases between the germline ends. The CDR3 loop spans 14 amino acids. Per germline, CDR1 MNHEY and CDR2 SVGEGT. The CDR3 DNA sequence: TGTGCCAGCAGTTACGTCGAGAGCGCAGATACGCAGTATTTT. This gives the protein CASSYVESADTQYF.

The gene calls are TRBV28 and TRBJ2-1; the match to TRBD1 covers 8 bases. CDR3 length equals 17 residues. Per germline, CDR1 MDHEN and CDR2 SYDVKM. V was clipped by 5 bases and J by 7 bases; unmatched bases: 16. The CDR3 nucleotides are TGTGCCAGCAGTCCCAACAGAGGACAGGGACTCGGGAATGAGCAGTTCTTC. Protein sequence: CASSPNRGQGLGNEQFF.

CDR3 protein: CASSPNAGSYEQYF. CDR3 DNA: TGTGCCAGCAGCCCAAACGCCGGCTCCTACGAGCAGTACTTC. This sequence joins TRBV9 and TRBJ2-7; D gene unclear. This CDR3 has 14 residues. V was cut by 4 bases and J by 0 bases, with 11 bases left in between. The germline V gene has CDR1 SGDLS and CDR2 YYNGEE.

The chain is built from TRBV5-6 and TRBJ1-3; D unclear. This CDR3 contains 16 residues. Looked up from germline, CDR1 is SGHDT and CDR2 is YYEEEE. Trimming removed 6 bases from V and 3 bases from J, with 19 bases in between. For the CDR3, the DNA is TGTGCCAGCACCACCTCCCGTCGGGGTCTTGGAAACACCATATATTTT. Translating it yields CASTTSRRGLGNTIYF.

This sequence joins TRBV5-1 and TRBJ2-7; possibly TRBD1 for D (6 bases). Trimming left V 2 bases short and J 5 bases short, with 14 bases between. The CDR3 has 14 residues. Germline V gene lookup returns CDR1 SGHRS and CDR2 YFSETQ. The CDR3 reads CASSFGQMKDEQYF. The CDR3 DNA is TGCGCCAGCAGCTTTGGACAGATGAAGGACGAGCAGTACTTC.

In its sample, this clone was seen a few times. At one boundary the junction diverges from the germline segment, which might be a read error. The V gene is TRBV3-1 (or the pseudogene TRBV3-2), the J gene TRBJ1-6; 8 bases align to TRBD1. The CDR3 has 15 residues. In germline, CDR1 is LGHDT, CDR2 YNNKEL (reference sequence). CDR3 sequence (DNA): TGTGCCAGCAGCCAAGGGACAGGGTATAGTTCACCCCTCCACTTT. Protein sequence: CASSQGTGYSSPLHF.

V is TRBV6-4 and J is TRBJ2-3; D gene ambiguous. Germline-derived CDR1 and CDR2 are MRHNA and SNTAGT. The ends were cut back, 1 base at V and 2 bases at J, with 13 bases in the middle. The CDR3 runs 16 residues. The CDR3 region is CASSDYPTVITDTQYF. CDR3 DNA sequence: TGTGCCAGCAGTGACTACCCAACAGTAATCACAGATACGCAGTATTTT.

The rearrangement uses TRBV28 and TRBJ2-4, with 10 bases that match TRBD2. Per germline, CDR1 MDHEN and CDR2 SYDVKM. The CDR3 covers 16 residues. J lost 5 bases, V lost 3 bases, and 7 bases had no gene match. The CDR3 spells CASSFTASGSENIQYF. As DNA, the CDR3 is TGTGCCAGCAGTTTTACGGCTAGCGGGAGTGAAAACATTCAGTACTTC.

This chain connects TRBV27 to TRBJ2-1; 11 nucleotides line up with TRBD2. This CDR3 contains 16 residues. Germline loops: CDR1 MNHEY, CDR2 SMNVEV (reference sequence). V lost 4 bases, J lost 6 bases, and 8 bases stayed unmatched. In nucleotides, the CDR3 is TGTGCCAGCAGTTCGTCACTAGCGGGAGTTAGCAATGAGCAGTTCTTC. Residues: CASSSSLAGVSNEQFF.

This clone was counted many times. This sequence joins TRBV3-1 (or the pseudogene TRBV3-2) and TRBJ2-3; 7 nucleotides match TRBD1. The V gene's germline CDR1 is LGHDT and CDR2 YNNKEL (reference sequence). J was trimmed by 3 bases and V by 8 bases; bases with no gene match: 17. The CDR3 is 17 amino acids. The CDR3, as DNA: TGTGCCAGCCAAAGCCTCTTCAGGGGGAGAAAAACAGATACGCAGTATTTT. This gives the protein CASQSLFRGRKTDTQYF.

The J gene is TRBJ1-3, the V gene TRBV9; D ambiguous. The CDR3 extends over 15 amino acids. Between the trimmed V and J ends, which lost 0 bases and 0 bases, there was a span of 7 bases. The germline CDR1 and CDR2 sequences are SGDLS and YYNGEE. The CDR3 bases are TGTGCCAGCAGCGTAGACGGTAGCTCTGGAAACACCATATATTTT. It encodes CASSVDGSSGNTIYF. Full variable domain (remainder filled in from reference TRBV9 and TRBJ1-3): DSGVTQTPKHLITATGQRVTLRCSPRSGDLSVYWYQQSLDQGLQFLIQYYNGEERAKGNILERFSAQQFPDLHSELNLSSLELGDSALYFCASSVDGSSGNTIYFGEGSWLTVV.

This clone was seen once. The rearrangement joins TRBV28 to TRBJ2-7, with D perhaps TRBD1 (6 bases). The CDR3 loop spans 14 amino acids. Trimming took 1 base from V and 10 from J, leaving 17 bases between them. Germline-derived CDR1 and CDR2 are MDHEN and SYDVKM. Here the CDR3 DNA reads TGTGCCAGCAGTTTATTAGGGGGACGGAGCGAACAGTACTTC. This gives the protein CASSLLGGRSEQYF.

The chain carries TRBV5-1 and TRBJ2-4, with 10 bases aligning to TRBD1. The CDR3 is 17 amino acids. The V segment lost 4 bases and the J segment 1 base; nucleotides outside the gene matches: 8. The germline gives CDR1 SGHRS, CDR2 YFSETQ. CDR3: CASSPWTGGMAKNIQYF. As DNA, the CDR3 is TGCGCCAGCAGCCCCTGGACAGGGGGTATGGCCAAAAACATTCAGTACTTC.